A single sample is the source of the 3 T cell receptor beta chains below, sequenced in a study of neurological immune-mediated disorders. The sample's time point: technical triplicate 3. TCRdb recomputed calls from the 5' RACE reads with MiXCR, one row per CDR3 protein. The data hold 25,000 to 35,000 distinct CDR3 sequences, with around 17% observed a single time. Sequenced material: CD4+ T cells from blood. These receptors were taken from a female donor with HTLV-1-associated myelopathy (HAM/TSP).

At least ten counts were recorded for this clonotype. This chain connects TRBV5-1 to TRBJ2-1, with 10 nucleotides matching TRBD2. Looked up from germline, CDR1 is SGHRS and CDR2 is YFSETQ. The CDR3 extends over 16 amino acids. The junction had 7 bases not matched to a gene; V was cut back by 3 bases and J by 4 bases. CDR3 sequence reads: CASSWGIAGGYNEQFF. DNA of the CDR3: TGCGCCAGCAGCTGGGGAATAGCGGGAGGTTACAATGAGCAGTTCTTC.

This clonotype has ten or more counts. The genes are TRBV20-1 and TRBJ2-1, with D tentatively TRBD2 (5 bases). Looked up from germline, CDR1 is DFQATT and CDR2 is SNEGSKA (reference sequence). The V and J ends lost 6 bases and 4 bases respectively, with 13 bases between them. CDR3 length: 13 residues. The CDR3 reads CSASAGNYNEQFF. In DNA form, the CDR3 reads TGCAGTGCCAGCGCCGGGAATTACAATGAGCAGTTCTTC.

This clonotype was seen at least ten times. V usage is TRBV6-5 and J usage is TRBJ2-7, with TRBD2 matching over 10 bases. The CDR3 loop spans 15 amino acids. Germline V CDR1 and CDR2: MNHEY, SVGAGI. The junction had 9 bases not matched to a gene; V was cut back by 5 bases and J by 5 bases. CDR3 bases: TGTGCCAGCAGTCAACGTGGAGCGGGGGGGAACGAGCAGTACTTC. This sequence encodes CASSQRGAGGNEQYF.